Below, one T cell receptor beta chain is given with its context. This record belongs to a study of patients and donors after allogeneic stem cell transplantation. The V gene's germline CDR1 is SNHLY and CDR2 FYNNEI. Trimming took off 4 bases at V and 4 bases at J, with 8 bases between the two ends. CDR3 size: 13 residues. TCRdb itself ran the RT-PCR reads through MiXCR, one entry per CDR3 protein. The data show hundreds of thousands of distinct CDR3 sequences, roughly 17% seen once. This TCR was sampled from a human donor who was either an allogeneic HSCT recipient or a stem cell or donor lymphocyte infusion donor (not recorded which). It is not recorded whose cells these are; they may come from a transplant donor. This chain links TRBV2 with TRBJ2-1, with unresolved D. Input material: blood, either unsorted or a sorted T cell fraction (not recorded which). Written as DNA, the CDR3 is TGTGCCAGCAGTGGGTCGTGGTACAATGAGCAGTTCTTC. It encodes CASSGSWYNEQFF.